This T cell receptor (beta chain) was retrieved from a study of cytomegalovirus exposure and HLA in healthy donors. Whole-study findings and limits: Reportedly, a later analysis found an Asian-associated ancestry cluster had fewer N-insertions than the roughly 670-donor mean. On later analysis, the bulk of CMV-associated TCR beta chains appeared to be HLA-restricted. Per published reports, the classifier diagnosed cytomegalovirus status with high specificity and sensitivity.

This CDR3 is 14 amino acids long. The V gene's germline CDR1 is MNHEY and CDR2 SMNVEV (reference sequence). Trimming removed 2 bases at V and 3 bases at J, with 5 bases between. On this clone: The antigen is undetermined.

Researchers ran the PCR with 60 Vbeta and 13 Jbeta primers. Clones were read by immunoSEQ multiplex PCR, and TCRdb kept only the in-frame ones, dropping some. Of about 170,000 clones listed, over 75% are singletons. The receptor's source is a female donor in good health and CMV-seronegative. The chain joins TRBV27 to TRBJ2-6, with D unresolved. Sequencing used PBMCs. The DNA for the CDR3 is TGTGCCAGCAGTTTAAGTAGTGGGGCCAACGTCCTGACTTTC. Translation gives CASSLSSGANVLTF.